The clone carrying this T cell receptor (beta chain) was counted between two and nine times. Its antigen is unknown. The data originate from a study of beta chain features in type 1 diabetes. Study information: Analysis included over 100,000,000 sorted cells drawn from all samples. Broader study findings: Patients with Type 1 diabetes showed moderately but significantly shorter TCRB CDR3s in all four CD4+ subsets.

As every portion of the isolated RNA was reverse transcribed, the sequencing read expressed TCRB transcripts. Clones were read by immunoSEQ multiplex PCR, and TCRdb kept only the in-frame ones, dropping some. The data hold hundreds of thousands of clones, with less than 20% observed a single time. Sorting gave populations that all exceeded 98% purity. V gave up 6 bases and J gave up 1 base, with 13 bases separating them. The CDR3 extends over 15 amino acids. Per the germline V gene, CDR1 is SNHLY and CDR2 is FYNNEI. The TCR was taken from a man aged 18 to 35 in good health. The sample consisted of naive CD4+ T cells from blood. J is TRBJ1-5 and V is TRBV2; D gene ambiguous. CDR3: CASSPVTASNQPQHF. The DNA for the CDR3 is TGTGCCAGCAGCCCCGTGACGGCGAGCAATCAGCCCCAGCATTTT. Looking up the rest from reference TRBV2 and TRBJ1-5 gives the full variable domain: EPEVTQTPSHQVTQMGQEVILRCVPISNHLYFYWYRQILGQKVEFLVSFYNNEISEKSEIFDDQFSVERPDGSNFTLKIRSTKLEDSAMYFCASSPVTASNQPQHFGDGTRLSIL.